One sample yielded the 10 T cell receptor beta chains listed below, sequenced in a study of shared clonotypes between healthy human individuals. TCRdb's table, derived via immunoSEQ multiplex PCR, lists solely in-frame clones and lacks some. The profile shows millions of clones, approximately 95% of them singletons. CD45RO-negative, CCR7-positively selected cells formed the naive CD8 fraction, excluding terminally differentiated effector memory CD45RA+ cells. The specimen sequenced was naive CD8+ T cells sorted from blood. The receptors derive from a man in his late teens or twenties in good health.

The genes are TRBV25-1 and TRBJ2-3; 7 bases match TRBD2. CDR3 length: 15 amino acids. The V segment lost 5 bases and the J segment 2 bases; nucleotides outside the gene matches: 7. Germline lookup yields CDR1 MGHDK and CDR2 SYGVNS. The CDR3 region has the DNA TGTGCCAGCAGTATCGCAGCGGGACCCACAGATACGCAGTATTTT. It translates to CASSIAAGPTDTQYF.

The chain couples TRBV7-3 to TRBJ2-2, with TRBD2 as a possible D gene (6 bases). Germline CDR1 and CDR2: SGHTA and FQGTGA. This CDR3 contains 18 residues. The V and J ends lost 0 bases and 5 bases respectively, with 19 bases between them. CDR3 region: CASSLTGPVAASTGELFF. The CDR3 region has the DNA TGTGCCAGCAGCTTAACGGGGCCCGTAGCGGCGAGTACCGGGGAGCTGTTTTTT.

This clone was picked up one time. V and J are TRBV30 and TRBJ1-1; D is possibly TRBD1 (5 bases). The CDR3 runs 12 residues. From germline, CDR1 is GTSNPN and CDR2 SVGIG (reference sequence). The V end lost 8 bases, the J end lost 8 bases, and 18 bases lay between the germline ends. The CDR3 here is CAGPVVGGEAFF. DNA for the CDR3: TGTGCCGGACCAGTGGTTGGGGGAGAAGCTTTCTTT. Combining the CDR3 with reference TRBV30 and TRBJ1-1 gives the whole variable domain SQTIHQWPATLVQPVGSPLSLECTVEGTSNPNLYWYRQAAGRGLQLLFYSVGIGQISSEVPQNLSASRPQDRQFILSSKKLLLSDSGFYLCAGPVVGGEAFFGQGTRLTVV.

This chain connects TRBV14 to TRBJ2-1; 10 nucleotides agree with TRBD2. Trimming at V came to 0 bases and at J to 6 bases, leaving 14 bases not matched to a gene. Germline V CDR1 and CDR2: SGHDN, FVKESK. The CDR3 loop spans 19 amino acids. CDR3 protein: CASSQDPFWLAGVFNEQFF. In DNA, the CDR3 is TGTGCCAGCAGCCAAGACCCCTTTTGGCTAGCGGGGGTTTTCAATGAGCAGTTCTTC.

The rearrangement joins TRBV12-5 to TRBJ1-1, with TRBD1 matching over 8 bases. Trimming removed 1 base from V and 4 bases from J; junction bases left unmatched: 8. This CDR3 contains 16 residues. The germline CDR1 and CDR2 sequences are LGHNT and FRNRAP. In DNA form, the CDR3 reads TGTGCTAGTGGTTTGGAAGTCAGGGGGCCTAGCACTGAAGCTTTCTTT. As protein: CASGLEVRGPSTEAFF.

V is TRBV19 and J is TRBJ2-5, with D uncertain. The ends were cut back, 0 bases at V and 2 bases at J, with 7 bases in the middle. Germline loops: CDR1 LNHDA, CDR2 SQIVND (reference sequence). This CDR3 contains 14 residues. The CDR3 DNA reads TGTGCCAGTAGTATAGATCTGTTTCAAGAGACCCAGTACTTC. This translates into CASSIDLFQETQYF.

The chain employs TRBV18 and TRBJ2-5; 7 nucleotides align to TRBD1. The CDR3 sequence is 14 residues long. V gave up 3 bases and J gave up 2 bases; unmatched junction bases: 3. The germline V gene encodes CDR1 KGHSH and CDR2 LQKENI. For the CDR3, the DNA is TGTGCCAGCTCACCGTCGGGACAGCAAGAGACCCAGTACTTC. This gives the protein CASSPSGQQETQYF.

In its sample, this clone was seen once. The chain is built from TRBV10-1 and TRBJ1-1; D unresolved. In germline, CDR1 is WNHNN, CDR2 SYGVQD (reference sequence). The CDR3 runs 13 residues. V lost 3 bases and J 1 base, leaving 6 bases between the germline ends. CDR3 residues: CASSDSTNTEAFF. The CDR3 DNA reads as TGCGCCAGCAGTGATTCGACGAACACTGAAGCTTTCTTT.

The chain links TRBV5-4 to TRBJ2-1; D is tentatively TRBD1 or TRBD2 (6 bases each). CDR3 length: 12 amino acids. Trimming stripped 2 bases from V and 9 bases from J, with 9 bases between. Germline CDR1 reads SGHNT; CDR2 reads YYREEE (reference sequence). CDR3 sequence: CASSFGGSEQFF. As DNA, the CDR3 is TGTGCCAGCAGCTTCGGGGGCAGTGAGCAGTTCTTC.

The chain combines TRBV5-6 with TRBJ2-7, with D perhaps TRBD1 (6 bases). Trimming removed 3 bases from V and 0 bases from J, with 16 bases in between. The CDR3 sequence is 16 residues long. Germline CDR1 SGHDT, CDR2 YYEEEE. The CDR3, as DNA: TGTGCCAGCAGCTCTACAACAGGGTGGAGCTCCTACGAGCAGTACTTC. Protein sequence: CASSSTTGWSSYEQYF.